These 18 T cell receptor beta chains were sequenced from one sample in a study of beta chain features in type 1 diabetes. Broader study findings: Within each of all four CD4+ subsets, Type 1 diabetes patients had TCRB CDR3s that were moderately but significantly shorter.

Sequencing targeted expressed TCRB transcripts, as all isolated RNA had been reverse transcribed. The protocol was immunoSEQ multiplex PCR, while the TCRdb copy is restricted to in-frame clones and leaves out a portion. Here the sample spans a few hundred thousand clones, over 11% being singletons. These receptors' targets are unknown. The sample consisted of naive CD4+ T cells from blood. These receptor sequences come from a young man with type 1 diabetes.

This clone was detected a few times. The J gene is TRBJ1-1, the V gene TRBV10-3; perhaps TRBD1 as D (5 bases). The germline V gene has CDR1 ENHRY and CDR2 SYGVKD. Trimming removed 6 bases from V and 1 base from J, with 12 bases in between. This CDR3 has 14 residues. CDR3 nucleotides: TGTGCCATCAGCCCACAGGTGGAGAACACTGAAGCTTTCTTT. Its protein is CAISPQVENTEAFF.

The rearrangement links TRBV28 to TRBJ2-2; possible D gene TRBD1, 6 bases. The CDR3 sequence is 14 residues long. With 6 bases removed from V and 6 bases from J, the gap between germline ends came to 14 bases. Germline assignment: CDR1 MDHEN and CDR2 SYDVKM. The CDR3: CASSPPGASGELFF. CDR3 bases: TGTGCCAGCAGCCCTCCAGGGGCCTCCGGGGAGCTGTTTTTT.

The chain has TRBV5-4 and TRBJ2-7; D possibly corresponds to TRBD2 (7 bases). The CDR3 length is 14 residues. Germline-derived CDR1 and CDR2 are SGHNT and YYREEE (reference sequence). Trimming removed 4 bases at V and 5 bases at J, with 16 bases between. CDR3 DNA: TGTGCCAGCAGCCACCCGGGGGGCCCGGACGAGCAGTACTTC. Encoded protein: CASSHPGGPDEQYF.

V and J are TRBV9 and TRBJ2-3; the match to TRBD2 covers 7 bases. The V and J ends lost 3 bases and 0 bases, in that order; junction bases with no gene match: 4. CDR1 is SGDLS and CDR2 is YYNGEE in the germline V gene. The CDR3 is 15 amino acids. The CDR3 protein is CASSATSLSTDTQYF. CDR3 DNA sequence: TGTGCCAGCAGCGCGACTAGCCTGAGCACAGATACGCAGTATTTT.

A few counts support this clone. J is TRBJ2-2 and V is TRBV2; TRBD1 matches 10 bases. Germline V gene data show CDR1 as SNHLY and CDR2 as FYNNEI. The CDR3 runs 14 residues. J lost 6 bases, V lost 7 bases, and 5 bases had no gene match. CDR3: CASTPGQGAGELFF. The CDR3 DNA follows: TGTGCCAGCACCCCTGGACAGGGGGCCGGGGAGCTGTTTTTT.

There are a few counts of this clone. J is TRBJ2-2 and V is TRBV5-1, with D possibly TRBD1 on 6 matching bases. Germline loops: CDR1 SGHRS, CDR2 YFSETQ. This CDR3 is 14 amino acids long. The V gene lost 6 bases and the J gene lost 0 bases, with 9 bases spanning the gap. The CDR3 DNA sequence: TGCGCCAGCAAGGGGGAAGCGAACACCGGGGAGCTGTTTTTT. Translating gives CASKGEANTGELFF.

The chain couples TRBV19 to TRBJ1-5, with D possibly matching TRBD1 (5 bases). The CDR3 loop spans 17 amino acids. V was pared by 0 bases and J by 0 bases, with 12 bases between. Germline CDR1 reads LNHDA; CDR2 reads SQIVND (reference sequence). The CDR3 is CASSIDPTGDSNQPQHF. The CDR3 DNA is TGTGCCAGTAGTATAGATCCTACAGGAGATAGCAATCAGCCCCAGCATTTT. The full variable domain, completed using reference TRBV19 and TRBJ1-5, is DGGITQSPKYLFRKEGQNVTLSCEQNLNHDAMYWYRQDPGQGLRLIYYSQIVNDFQKGDIAEGYSVSREKKESFPLTVTSAQKNPTAFYLCASSIDPTGDSNQPQHFGDGTRLSIL.

This clone was counted between two and nine times. The gene calls are TRBV7-9 and TRBJ2-2; 8 bases line up with TRBD1. From germline, CDR1 is SEHNR and CDR2 FQNEAQ (reference sequence). The J segment lost 5 bases and the V segment lost 5 bases, leaving 4 bases of the junction unmatched. The CDR3 is 14 amino acids. CDR3 sequence reads: CASSHTGGTGELFF. The CDR3 nucleotides are TGTGCCAGCAGCCATACAGGGGGAACCGGGGAGCTGTTTTTT.

V usage is TRBV5-1 and J usage is TRBJ2-2; 10 bases map to TRBD2. The CDR3 covers 15 residues. V gave up 0 bases and J gave up 6 bases; unmatched junction bases: 2. Germline CDR1 SGHRS, CDR2 YFSETQ. CDR3 DNA sequence: TGCGCCAGCAGCTTGGAACTAGCGGGGTCCGGGGAGCTGTTTTTT. It encodes CASSLELAGSGELFF.

This clone occurred a few times. The chain carries TRBV9 and TRBJ2-3; D is perhaps TRBD1 (6 bases). This CDR3 comprises 15 residues. Trimming stripped 1 base from V and 0 bases from J, with 9 bases between. From germline, CDR1 is SGDLS and CDR2 YYNGEE. The CDR3 spells CASSVRTASTDTQYF. CDR3 coding DNA: TGTGCCAGCAGCGTACGGACAGCTAGCACAGATACGCAGTATTTT.

The sample holds a few counts of this clone. This chain joins TRBV2 and TRBJ1-2; TRBD1 aligns across 9 bases. The trim removed 8 bases at V and 7 bases at J, leaving 14 bases unmatched. The germline V gene encodes CDR1 SNHLY and CDR2 FYNNEI. The CDR3 extends over 15 amino acids. Written as DNA, the CDR3 is TGTGCCAGCTCACAAGTGGGGACAGGGTCGGGTGGCTACACCTTC. Translated: CASSQVGTGSGGYTF.

The chain joins TRBV19 to TRBJ2-7; the D gene is possibly TRBD1 (5 bases). This CDR3 region has 15 residues. The germline V gene has CDR1 LNHDA and CDR2 SQIVND (reference sequence). Trimming left V 3 bases short and J 0 bases short, with 12 bases between. Here the CDR3 reads CASSMEQVSSYEQYF. The CDR3, as DNA: TGTGCCAGTAGTATGGAACAGGTCAGCTCCTACGAGCAGTACTTC. Complete variable domain (other parts from reference TRBV19 and TRBJ2-7): DGGITQSPKYLFRKEGQNVTLSCEQNLNHDAMYWYRQDPGQGLRLIYYSQIVNDFQKGDIAEGYSVSREKKESFPLTVTSAQKNPTAFYLCASSMEQVSSYEQYFGPGTRLTVT.

The chain links TRBV18 to TRBJ2-1, with TRBD2 matching over 8 bases. With V trimmed by 2 bases and J by 4 bases, 10 bases remained unmatched. Germline V lookup: CDR1 KGHSH, CDR2 LQKENI. The CDR3 has 17 residues. For the CDR3, the DNA is TGTGCCAGCTCACCAACATCCGGGGGGGGAGAGTACAATGAGCAGTTCTTC. As protein: CASSPTSGGGEYNEQFF.

The chain joins TRBV15 to TRBJ2-7; tentative D call: TRBD2 (6 bases). From germline, CDR1 is LNHNV and CDR2 YYDKDF (reference sequence). This CDR3 has 17 amino acids. V was trimmed by 1 base and J by 3 bases, leaving 19 bases between them. Written as DNA, the CDR3 is TGTGCCACCAGCAGAGGCGGGACTTCTGCCACCATCTACGAGCAGTACTTC. This sequence encodes CATSRGGTSATIYEQYF. Based on the CDR3 plus reference TRBV15 and TRBJ2-7, the full variable domain is DAMVIQNPRYQVTQFGKPVTLSCSQTLNHNVMYWYQQKSSQAPKLLFHYYDKDFNNEADTPDNFQSRRPNTSFCFLDIRSPGLGDTAMYLCATSRGGTSATIYEQYFGPGTRLTVT.

The chain links TRBV2 to TRBJ2-7, with TRBD1 matching over 11 bases. The CDR3 loop spans 14 amino acids. CDR1 and CDR2 from the germline V gene are SNHLY and FYNNEI. J was trimmed by 4 bases and V by 8 bases; bases with no gene match: 7. Here the CDR3 DNA reads TGTGCCAGCGGAGGACAGGGGGCGTCATACGAGCAGTACTTC. It is translated as CASGGQGASYEQYF.

This clone was seen a handful of times. This specimen includes other DNA sequences encoding the same CDR3. This sequence joins TRBV7-9 and TRBJ2-3; D uncertain. Per the germline V gene, CDR1 is SEHNR and CDR2 is FQNEAQ (reference sequence). This CDR3 has 15 amino acids. Trimming shortened V by 1 base and J by 0 bases, and 8 bases separated the two germline ends. The CDR3: CASSLGGTSTDTQYF. CDR3 nucleotides: TGTGCCAGCAGCTTAGGCGGAACTAGCACAGATACGCAGTATTTT. Looking up the rest from reference TRBV7-9 and TRBJ2-3 gives the full variable domain: DTGVSQNPRHKITKRGQNVTFRCDPISEHNRLYWYRQTLGQGPEFLTYFQNEAQLEKSRLLSDRFSAERPKGSFSTLEIQRTEQGDSAMYLCASSLGGTSTDTQYFGPGTRLTVL.

V gene TRBV4-2 combines with J gene TRBJ1-1; weak D call: TRBD1 (6 bases). Germline lookup yields CDR1 LGHNA and CDR2 YNFKEQ. Trimming took 0 bases from V and 0 from J, leaving 14 bases between them. This CDR3 has 17 residues. CDR3 residues: CASSQDTGQLMNTEAFF. The CDR3, as DNA: TGTGCCAGCAGCCAAGATACGGGACAACTCATGAACACTGAAGCTTTCTTT.

This chain uses TRBV10-3 with TRBJ2-2; D may be TRBD2 (6 bases). V lost 8 bases and J 3 bases, leaving 19 bases between the germline ends. CDR3 length equals 16 residues. Germline V lookup: CDR1 ENHRY, CDR2 SYGVKD. The CDR3 DNA reads TGTGCCATCCCTTTCTCCGGGAGTACCGACACCGGGGAGCTGTTTTTT. This sequence encodes CAIPFSGSTDTGELFF.